Reported below is one TCR beta chain. Using immunoSEQ multiplex PCR, the repertoire was profiled, and TCRdb retains in-frame clones only, with some absent. The data contain roughly 120,000 clones, 88% of them seen just once; the ten biggest clones take up roughly 2.1%. The data stem from a study of cytomegalovirus exposure and HLA in healthy donors. This TCR came from a woman aged 18-29 years in good health and CMV-seronegative. What was sequenced was PBMCs.

The CDR3 nucleotides are TGTGCCAGCAGACCACAGGGGATATCTGGAAACACCATATATTTT. The encoded protein is CASRPQGISGNTIYF. V usage is TRBV6-5 and J usage is TRBJ1-3; 7 bases fit TRBD1. Trimming removed 6 bases from V and 1 base from J; junction bases left unmatched: 6. In germline, CDR1 is MNHEY, CDR2 SVGAGI. The CDR3 loop spans 15 amino acids.